Sequencing of this TCR beta chain was carried out in a study of response to subunit inactivated influenza vaccine. Findings and limits, study-wide: Authors suggested each seasonal flu vaccination may recruit only limited numbers of new T cells.

In regard to this clonotype: Its antigen remains unknown.

TCRdb reprocessed the RT-PCR reads with MiXCR, giving one entry per CDR3 protein. Of roughly 540,000 distinct CDR3 sequences detected, under 30% appear once; the ten largest clones hold approximately 3%. In addition, the sample was reused for a study of T cells expressing NK-cell markers. From that second work: Libraries used 5'RACE template switching adding universal primer site and UMIs. All TCR beta repertoires analysed originated from sorted CD3+CD56+NKG2C+, CD3+CD56+NKG2C- and CD3+CD56-NKG2C+ T cells. HCMV serostatus: seven of eight sequenced donors positive, one negative.

The sample here was CD4+ T cells sorted from PBMCs, taken roughly 12 days after vaccination. The TCR was taken from a man aged 45 to 65 who received an inactivated influenza vaccine.

CDR3 loop: CATSGQDSYNEQFF. As DNA, the CDR3 is TGTGCCACCAGCGGCCAGGACTCCTACAATGAGCAGTTCTTC. This chain uses TRBV24-1 with TRBJ2-1; no reliable D call. The germline CDR1 and CDR2 sequences are KGHDR and SFDVKD. The CDR3 runs 14 residues. V lost 7 bases and J 0 bases, leaving 9 bases between the germline ends.